The rows below give T cell receptor beta chains drawn from one sample of a study of cytotoxic CD8 clonotypes in ibrutinib-treated CLL. Some clones are missing from TCRdb's copy, which holds only in-frame ones; the method was immunoSEQ multiplex PCR. Found here are 250,000 to 350,000 clones, 60% to 80% of them singletons; the top ten hold around 6%. The specimen comprised PBMCs, sampled at disease progression, from a patient treated with ibrutinib. All receptors come from a human donor with chronic lymphocytic leukemia. The CDR3 runs from the conserved cysteine through the conserved F or W. D genes are given only for firm matches. For some rows the clone size is stated as once, few or many, or as a class when expanded; others skip it.

15	once	TRBD1	TRBV7-3	TRBJ1-1	CASSVTGGVNTEAFF	TGTGCCAGCAGCGTGACAGGGGGCGTGAACACTGAAGCTTTCTTT
16	.	TRBD2	TRBV28	TRBJ2-3	CASSSLAGVSTDTQYF	TGTGCCAGCAGCTCTCTAGCGGGAGTTAGCACAGATACGCAGTATTTT
12	once	.	TRBV7-8	TRBJ2-5	CASSFPDETQYF	TGTGCCAGCAGCTTTCCAGATGAGACCCAGTACTTC
13	few	.	TRBV7-2	TRBJ2-3	CASSSASSDTQYF	TGTGCCAGCAGCTCCGCTAGCTCAGATACGCAGTATTTT
14	.	.	TRBV19	TRBJ2-5	CASSIIDTPWTQYF	TGTGCCAGTAGTATTATTGACACGCCCTGGACCCAGTACTTC
14	.	TRBD1	TRBV29-1	TRBJ2-1	CSADTGVGYNEQFF	TGCAGCGCAGATACAGGGGTTGGGTACAATGAGCAGTTCTTC
13	.	.	TRBV5-1	TRBJ2-7	CASSLSRAYEQYF	TGCGCCAGCAGCTTGTCCAGGGCCTACGAGCAGTACTTC
14	.	TRBD1	TRBV18	TRBJ1-5	CASSPDRVRQPQHF	TGTGCCAGCTCGCCGGACAGGGTACGTCAGCCCCAGCATTTT
16	.	TRBD2	TRBV18	TRBJ2-5	CASSPGGRWYQETQYF	TGTGCCAGCTCCCCCGGGGGGAGATGGTACCAAGAGACCCAGTACTTC
15	.	TRBD1	TRBV2	TRBJ2-7	CASSEWAGGSYEQYF	TGTGCCAGCAGTGAATGGGCAGGGGGCTCCTACGAGCAGTACTTC
13	.	.	TRBV9	TRBJ2-5	CASSGSGVETQYF	TGTGCCAGCAGCGGATCAGGGGTAGAGACCCAGTACTTC
14	.	.	TRBV6-4	TRBJ2-2	CASRETPGTGELFF	TGTGCCAGCCGAGAGACACCCGGCACCGGGGAGCTGTTTTTT
14	.	TRBD2	TRBV29-1	TRBJ2-7	CSVEGLAGRDEQYF	TGCAGCGTTGAGGGACTAGCGGGAAGAGACGAGCAGTACTTC
19	.	.	TRBV19	TRBJ2-6	CASSIERGFVSSGANVLTF	TGTGCCAGTAGTATTGAGAGGGGCTTCGTCAGCTCTGGGGCCAACGTCCTGACTTTC
15	.	TRBD1	TRBV9	TRBJ1-2	CASSVGTGGVYGYTF	TGTGCCAGCAGCGTAGGGACAGGGGGCGTCTATGGCTACACCTTC
15	once	.	TRBV19	TRBJ1-4	CASSNPGVANEKLFF	TGTGCCAGTAGTAACCCTGGGGTGGCTAATGAAAAACTGTTTTTT
13	.	.	TRBV28	TRBJ2-7	CASEGDGPYEQYF	TGTGCCAGTGAAGGGGACGGTCCCTACGAGCAGTACTTC
11	few	.	TRBV5-1	TRBJ2-3	CASSLGGIRYF	TGCGCCAGCAGCTTGGGAGGGATTAGATATTTT
16	once	TRBD2	TRBV2	TRBJ2-2	CASRRLAGAHTGELFF	TGTGCCAGCAGGAGACTAGCGGGAGCTCATACCGGGGAGCTGTTTTTT
15	.	.	TRBV6-5	TRBJ2-2	CASSRPYPNTGELFF	TGTGCCAGCAGCAGACCTTACCCGAACACCGGGGAGCTGTTTTTT
14	.	TRBD1	TRBV12-5	TRBJ1-5	CASGFRQGNQPQHF	TGTGCTAGTGGTTTCAGACAGGGAAATCAGCCCCAGCATTTT
14	.	TRBD1	TRBV5-4	TRBJ2-7	CASSVGQGSYEQYF	TGTGCCAGCAGCGTGGGACAGGGGTCCTACGAGCAGTACTTC
16	once	.	TRBV13	TRBJ2-5	CASSLVGDITQETQYF	TGTGCCAGCAGCTTAGTTGGGGACATAACTCAAGAGACCCAGTACTTC
14	.	TRBD2	TRBV5-1	TRBJ2-1	CASSPPLADNEQFF	TGCGCCAGCAGCCCCCCTCTAGCGGACAATGAGCAGTTCTTC
13	.	.	TRBV7-8	TRBJ1-1	CASSLVGDTEAFF	TGTGCCAGCAGCTTAGTAGGGGACACTGAAGCTTTCTTT